This T cell receptor beta chain was sequenced during a study of T cells after yellow fever vaccination. Overall study context: EM, EMRA, CM and Tscm memory subsets were sorted using CD3, CD45RA, CCR7 and CD95. Fractions of limited cellularity were prepared by means of SMART-Seq v4 Ultra Low Input.

Ten or more counts support this clonotype. The germline V gene has CDR1 SEHNR and CDR2 FQNEAQ (reference sequence). V was pared by 6 bases and J by 2 bases, with 4 bases of the junction left unmatched. This CDR3 spans 15 amino acids. Each CDR3 protein gets one entry after TCRdb re-called the 5' RACE reads with MiXCR. The data show around 56,000 distinct CDR3 sequences, 5% to 6.5% seen once. Study-level results: Weaker overall, the secondary response nonetheless peaked faster (day 5 versus 15). The booster response re-showed most primary clones: more than 95% CD4, over 80% CD8.

This clonotype was obtained from a young man who received the YFV17D yellow fever vaccine. This material consisted of PBMCs, either bulk or a sorted T-cell subset (CD4+, CD8+, memory, or dextramer-sorted; not recorded which), taken on the day of the yellow fever booster vaccination. This chain joins TRBV7-9 and TRBJ2-3; 11 nucleotides align to TRBD2. The CDR3 here is CASRPTSGDTDTQYF. CDR3 coding DNA: TGTGCCAGCAGGCCGACTAGCGGGGACACAGATACGCAGTATTTT.